This entry describes one TCR beta chain. Its antigen is unknown. This entry is derived from a study of beta chain features in type 1 diabetes. General observations from the study: Across all four CD4+ subsets, people with type 1 diabetes showed modestly shorter TCRB CDR3s.

J gave up 0 bases and V 2 bases, and 1 base lay outside the gene matches. The CDR3 covers 15 residues. Germline values: CDR1 SEHNR, CDR2 FQNEAQ (reference sequence). All of the isolated RNA was reverse transcribed, so expressed TCRB transcripts were sequenced. The assay was immunoSEQ multiplex PCR, and TCRdb's table has in-frame clones only and misses some. The sample holds around 260,000 clones, about 24% seen once. The chain has TRBV7-9 and TRBJ2-1, with 7 bases that match TRBD2. The sequencing sample was made of naive CD4+ T cells from blood. The receptor comes from a woman in her thirties with type 1 diabetes. The CDR3 nucleotides read TGTGCCAGCAGCTTACTAGCGGACTCCTACAATGAGCAGTTCTTC. Translating gives CASSLLADSYNEQFF.